The 18 T cell receptor beta chains in this list originate from one sample, sequenced in a study of blood T cell repertoires in COVID-19. Clones were read by immunoSEQ multiplex PCR, and TCRdb kept only the in-frame ones, dropping some. The sample consists of roughly 70,000 clones, 91% of them appearing once. The specimen sequenced was peripheral blood. These receptors were taken from a human donor with active COVID-19. The donor label of this sample is uncertain.

The CDR3 reads CASTPGSSGANVLTF. For the CDR3, the DNA is TGTGCCAGCACCCCGGGGAGCTCTGGGGCCAACGTCCTGACTTTC. This chain links TRBV7-7 with TRBJ2-6; TRBD2 is a possible D gene (5 bases). This CDR3 is built from 15 residues. V was shortened by 7 bases and J by 0 bases, with 10 bases between the two germline ends. Germline loops: CDR1 SSHAT, CDR2 FNYEAQ (reference sequence).

The V gene is TRBV2, the J gene TRBJ1-5; 7 bases are a match to TRBD1. The J segment lost 5 bases and the V segment lost 6 bases, leaving 10 bases of the junction unmatched. CDR3 size: 15 residues. From germline, CDR1 is SNHLY and CDR2 FYNNEI. The CDR3 DNA reads TGTGCCAGCAGCGGGGGACAGTTGAGGCATCAGCCCCAGCATTTT. Protein: CASSGGQLRHQPQHF. The whole variable domain, remainder taken from reference TRBV2 and TRBJ1-5, is EPEVTQTPSHQVTQMGQEVILRCVPISNHLYFYWYRQILGQKVEFLVSFYNNEISEKSEIFDDQFSVERPDGSNFTLKIRSTKLEDSAMYFCASSGGQLRHQPQHFGDGTRLSIL.

A few counts support this clone. The rearrangement uses TRBV29-1 and TRBJ2-3; D call uncertain. V was shortened by 7 bases and J by 3 bases, with 8 bases between the two germline ends. The CDR3 is 11 residues long. Germline V gene sequence: CDR1 SQVTM, CDR2 ANQGSEA. The CDR3 region is CSALRTDTQYF. CDR3 nucleotide sequence: TGCAGCGCCCTGCGTACAGATACGCAGTATTTT.

The chain joins TRBV19 to TRBJ2-7; maybe TRBD2 (6 bases). This CDR3 contains 14 residues. Germline V CDR1 and CDR2: LNHDA, SQIVND (reference sequence). Trimming removed 5 bases at V and 0 bases at J, with 11 bases between. The CDR3 here is CASSALASSYEQYF. The CDR3 coding sequence is TGTGCCAGTAGTGCTCTAGCGAGCTCCTACGAGCAGTACTTC.

The chain is built from TRBV28 and TRBJ2-7; the match to TRBD1 covers 9 bases. The J segment lost 0 bases and the V segment lost 3 bases, leaving 3 bases of the junction unmatched. This CDR3 is built from 15 residues. The germline CDR1 and CDR2 sequences are MDHEN and SYDVKM. The CDR3 sequence is CASSFPGQGSYEQYF. The CDR3 DNA reads TGTGCCAGCAGTTTCCCGGGACAGGGCTCCTACGAGCAGTACTTC.

The rearrangement uses TRBV7-2 and TRBJ2-7; 8 bases match TRBD1. Germline trimming cut 6 bases from V and 3 bases from J; bases unmatched to any gene: 10. Germline CDR1 SGHTA, CDR2 FQGNSA. The CDR3 is 15 residues long. The CDR3 DNA reads as TGTGCCAGCAGACGGAACAGGGGGAGTCTCTACGAGCAGTACTTC. This sequence encodes CASRRNRGSLYEQYF.

This clone has only one observation. The CDR3 here is CASRSDRGHGYTF. Written as DNA, the CDR3 is TGTGCCAGCAGATCCGACAGGGGCCATGGCTACACCTTC. V usage is TRBV6-6 and J usage is TRBJ1-2, with 8 bases matching TRBD1. With 6 bases clipped from V and 6 bases from J, the junction kept 6 bases outside the gene matches. Germline V gene sequence: CDR1 MNHNY, CDR2 SVGAGI (reference sequence). This CDR3 region has 13 residues.

The rearrangement joins TRBV30 to TRBJ2-1; 10 nucleotides line up with TRBD1. The length of the CDR3 is 14 residues. The V gene end was trimmed by 2 bases and the J gene end by 6 bases; junction bases not matched to a gene: 4. Germline assignment: CDR1 GTSNPN and CDR2 SVGIG (reference sequence). The CDR3 loop reads CAWSRTGGVNEQFF. CDR3 in DNA: TGTGCCTGGAGTCGGACAGGGGGGGTCAATGAGCAGTTCTTC.

The chain carries TRBV25-1 and TRBJ2-5; 7 nucleotides line up with TRBD1. Germline V gene data show CDR1 as MGHDK and CDR2 as SYGVNS. The CDR3 totals 15 residues. The V and J ends lost 1 base and 4 bases, in that order; junction bases with no gene match: 6. The CDR3, as DNA: TGTGCCAGCAGTGAATCCCAGACAGGGAGAGAGACCCAGTACTTC. Residues: CASSESQTGRETQYF.

The rearrangement joins TRBV14 to TRBJ1-5, with D perhaps matching TRBD1 (6 bases). Germline CDR1 reads SGHDN; CDR2 reads FVKESK. Deletions cut 3 bases from V and 7 bases from J, with 13 bases between. This CDR3 has 14 amino acids. In DNA, the CDR3 is TGTGCCAGCAGCCAGTTCGGGGGGCAACAGCCCCAGCATTTT. Translating gives CASSQFGGQQPQHF.

This clone was seen just once. The gene calls are TRBV4-3 and TRBJ2-7; 8 nucleotides align to TRBD1. Germline values: CDR1 LGHNA, CDR2 YSLEER. The CDR3 loop spans 14 amino acids. The V and J ends lost 1 base and 2 bases, in that order; junction bases with no gene match: 1. CDR3 sequence reads: CASSQGTGPYEQYF. CDR3 DNA: TGCGCCAGCAGCCAAGGGACAGGGCCCTACGAGCAGTACTTC.

The chain uses TRBV28 and TRBJ2-1, with TRBD2 matching over 12 bases. Trimming took 6 bases from V and 3 from J; bases not matched to a gene: 18. The CDR3 is made up of 20 amino acids. Germline CDR1 is MDHEN and CDR2 is SYDVKM. The CDR3 region has the DNA TGTGCCAGCAGCACCCGGATGCCGGGACTAGCGGGCAGTAACTACAATGAGCAGTTCTTC. This codes for CASSTRMPGLAGSNYNEQFF.

J is TRBJ1-1 and V is TRBV11-3, with 7 bases lining up with TRBD1. Germline-derived CDR1 and CDR2 are SGHNT and YENEEA. This CDR3 is 14 amino acids long. Trimming at V came to 3 bases and at J to 3 bases, leaving 4 bases not matched to a gene. The CDR3 coding sequence is TGTGCCAGCAGCTTGACAGGGACAGACACTGAAGCTTTCTTT. It encodes CASSLTGTDTEAFF.

This sequence joins TRBV28 and TRBJ2-3; D is ambiguous. Per the germline V gene, CDR1 is MDHEN and CDR2 is SYDVKM. CDR3 size: 13 residues. V lost 7 bases and J 1 base, leaving 9 bases between the germline ends. The CDR3 DNA follows: TGTGCCAGCATTAGTCCTGGCACAGATACGCAGTATTTT. Its protein is CASISPGTDTQYF.

The J gene is TRBJ1-2, the V gene TRBV5-4, with TRBD1 identical over 7 bases. Trimming removed 0 bases from V and 4 bases from J; junction bases left unmatched: 6. This CDR3 spans 15 amino acids. Germline V gene sequence: CDR1 SGHNT, CDR2 YYREEE (reference sequence). CDR3: CASSLEAGTVYGYTF. In nucleotides, the CDR3 is TGTGCCAGCAGCTTGGAGGCCGGGACAGTCTATGGCTACACCTTC.

The chain uses TRBV19 and TRBJ1-4; tentatively, D is TRBD1 (5 bases). This CDR3 spans 15 amino acids. CDR1 is LNHDA and CDR2 is SQIVND in the germline V gene (reference sequence). Deletions cut 5 bases from V and 10 bases from J, with 20 bases between. The chain's CDR3 is CASSSRESNEGKLFF. DNA of the CDR3: TGTGCCAGTAGTTCCAGGGAATCCAATGAAGGAAAACTGTTTTTT.

CDR3 protein: CASSSTTVEADTQYF. CDR3 bases: TGTGCCAGCAGTTCCACTACTGTAGAAGCAGATACGCAGTATTTT. J is TRBJ2-3 and V is TRBV6-6; D is undetermined. CDR1 is MNHNY, CDR2 SVGAGI, per germline (reference sequence). The CDR3 has 15 residues. Deletions cut 4 bases from V and 4 bases from J, with 15 bases between.

The CDR3 reads CASGRQGGNEQFF. CDR3 sequence (DNA): TGCGCCAGCGGCCGACAGGGAGGCAATGAGCAGTTCTTC. This chain uses TRBV4-1 with TRBJ2-1, with a tentative D call TRBD1 (7 bases). CDR1 is MGHRA and CDR2 is YSYEKL in the germline V gene. Trimming cost V 8 bases and J 6 bases, with 14 bases left between them. The CDR3 contains 13 residues.